This entry concerns a single T cell receptor (beta chain). Its matching antigen is unknown. The data originate from a study of STAT3 mutations in large granular lymphocyte leukemia. Findings and limits, study-wide: At least one immunodominant TCR beta clonotype appeared in every T-cell large granular lymphocyte leukemia patient.

The ends were cut back, 0 bases at V and 4 bases at J, with 10 bases in the middle. The CDR3 has 14 amino acids. Germline CDR1 GTSNPN, CDR2 SVGIG (reference sequence). Method: immunoSEQ multiplex PCR; TCRdb's copy keeps in-frame clones and lacks some. The sample carries 4,000 to 5,500 clones, 55% recorded once. The V gene is TRBV30, the J gene TRBJ1-5; D is undetermined. Sequencing was performed on peripheral blood mononuclear cells. The clonotype was recovered from a male patient in his fifties with T-cell large granular lymphocyte leukemia. Some clones in this sample may be carry-over from other donors' samples. The CDR3 is CAWSVTAGNQPQHF. DNA of the CDR3: TGTGCCTGGAGTGTTACGGCAGGAAATCAGCCCCAGCATTTT. The whole variable domain, remainder taken from reference TRBV30 and TRBJ1-5, is SQTIHQWPATLVQPVGSPLSLECTVEGTSNPNLYWYRQAAGRGLQLLFYSVGIGQISSEVPQNLSASRPQDRQFILSSKKLLLSDSGFYLCAWSVTAGNQPQHFGDGTRLSIL.